One sample yielded the 9 T cell receptor beta chains listed below, sequenced in a study of blood T cell repertoires in COVID-19. Clones were sequenced by immunoSEQ multiplex PCR, and TCRdb holds only the in-frame ones, with some missing. In the table there are some 250,000 clones, about four fifths of which are singletons. Material: peripheral blood. Receptors were obtained from an elderly woman with COVID-19, enrolled during active disease.

V usage is TRBV5-4 and J usage is TRBJ1-3; possible D gene TRBD1, 6 bases. This CDR3 contains 15 residues. The V end lost 4 bases, the J end lost 1 base, and 12 bases lay between the germline ends. Germline values: CDR1 SGHNT, CDR2 YYREEE (reference sequence). CDR3 amino acids: CASSLGGASGNTIYF. The CDR3 DNA reads TGTGCCAGCAGCCTTGGGGGGGCGTCTGGAAACACCATATATTTT.

This clone was detected only once. J is TRBJ1-1 and V is TRBV18; unclear D gene. The V end lost 3 bases, the J end lost 5 bases, and 16 bases lay between the germline ends. The germline gives CDR1 KGHSH, CDR2 LQKENI. The CDR3 spans 15 residues. The CDR3 here is CASSPLQDGNTEAFF. The CDR3 nucleotides read TGTGCCAGCTCACCTCTACAAGACGGGAATACTGAAGCTTTCTTT.

V gene TRBV19 combines with J gene TRBJ2-5, with 7 bases lining up with TRBD2. The CDR3 contains 12 residues. Unmatched junction bases numbered 2, after V lost 5 bases and J lost 5 bases. CDR1 and CDR2 (germline): LNHDA, SQIVND (reference sequence). The CDR3 reads CASSPGGETQYF. CDR3 in DNA: TGTGCCAGTAGTCCCGGGGGGGAGACCCAGTACTTC.

The chain recombines TRBV7-2 with TRBJ2-3; maybe TRBD2 (6 bases). Germline V CDR1 and CDR2: SGHTA, FQGNSA. V lost 3 bases and J lost 0, with 13 bases in between. The CDR3 sequence is 16 residues long. The CDR3 coding sequence is TGTGCCAGCAGCTTGGGGAGGTACTCTAGCACAGATACGCAGTATTTT. Amino acids: CASSLGRYSSTDTQYF.

The chain joins TRBV5-6 to TRBJ1-1; D remains unclear. This CDR3 has 14 amino acids. Germline V gene lookup returns CDR1 SGHDT and CDR2 YYEEEE. Trimming took off 4 bases at V and 1 base at J, with 11 bases between the two ends. CDR3 residues: CASSPRQPNTEAFF. Written as DNA, the CDR3 is TGTGCCAGCAGCCCGCGGCAGCCGAACACTGAAGCTTTCTTT.

The rearrangement links TRBV7-2 to TRBJ1-1, with 8 nucleotides matching TRBD1. The CDR3 contains 13 residues. Germline CDR1 is SGHTA and CDR2 is FQGNSA. J lost 4 bases, V lost 2 bases, and 0 bases had no gene match. This chain's CDR3 is CASSLTGGTEAFF. The CDR3 coding sequence is TGTGCCAGCAGCTTAACAGGGGGCACTGAAGCTTTCTTT.

V and J are TRBV27 and TRBJ2-7, with TRBD1 matching 8 bases. The CDR3 contains 16 residues. Germline V gene lookup returns CDR1 MNHEY and CDR2 SMNVEV (reference sequence). The ends lost 5 bases at V and 7 bases at J; junction bases unmatched: 16. The CDR3 nucleotides read TGTGCCAGCAGTCGGATTTCGTCGGACAGGGTTGGGGAGCAGTACTTC. It codes for CASSRISSDRVGEQYF.

The CDR3 nucleotides read TGTGCCAGTAGTATAGGCCGGCGGGAGCGCACAGATACGCAGTATTTT. Its protein is CASSIGRRERTDTQYF. V gene TRBV19 combines with J gene TRBJ2-3; 7 bases match TRBD2. The CDR3 extends over 16 amino acids. The trim removed 1 base at V and 1 base at J, leaving 5 bases unmatched. Germline CDR1 is LNHDA and CDR2 is SQIVND (reference sequence).

V gene TRBV11-2 combines with J gene TRBJ1-2; D gene uncertain. The V end lost 5 bases, the J end lost 4 bases, and 8 bases lay between the germline ends. Germline V gene data show CDR1 as SGHAT and CDR2 as FQNNGV. The CDR3 is made up of 12 amino acids. CDR3 loop: CASSEAVYGYTF. CDR3 DNA: TGTGCCAGCAGCGAGGCAGTCTATGGCTACACCTTC.